The 12 T cell receptor beta chains below all came from one sample that was sequenced in a study of quantifying T cell responses using KT2 cells. Study information: cDNA was made from DNase-treated RNA using alpha and beta constant primers.

An oligo carrying a UMI was ligated to the cDNA 3' end. An equimolar mix of RC1.1 and RC1.2 primed the beta chain across TRBC1 and TRBC2. TCRdb reanalysed the UMI-ligation and nested PCR reads using MiXCR and keeps one entry per CDR3 protein. The top ten hold about 10% of the sample, which has approximately 46,000 distinct CDR3 sequences, around 10% seen once. The sample taken for sequencing was PBMCs spiked with cells of the T cell clone KT2. These receptors all stem from a human donor.

This clonotype occurred many times. The chain combines TRBV30 with TRBJ2-5, with D possibly matching TRBD1 (6 bases). The ends were cut back, 0 bases at V and 2 bases at J, with 10 bases in the middle. From germline, CDR1 is GTSNPN and CDR2 SVGIG (reference sequence). The CDR3 length is 14 residues. The CDR3 DNA reads TGTGCCTGGAGTGTCAAGGGGGATCAAGAGACCCAGTACTTC. This encodes CAWSVKGDQETQYF.

The chain recombines TRBV27 with TRBJ1-1; D unresolved. The CDR3 loop spans 13 amino acids. In germline, CDR1 is MNHEY, CDR2 SMNVEV (reference sequence). The V end was cut by 1 base, the J end by 0 bases, with 3 bases between. CDR3 in DNA: TGTGCCAGCAGTTTATTCCTGAACACTGAAGCTTTCTTT. Protein: CASSLFLNTEAFF.

The rearrangement joins TRBV20-1 to TRBJ2-1; 11 positions match TRBD2. This CDR3 has 14 residues. Germline V gives CDR1 DFQATT, CDR2 SNEGSKA (reference sequence). After removal of 6 bases from V and 6 bases from J, the junction contained 7 bases not matched to a gene. DNA of the CDR3: TGCAGTGCACAACTAGCGGGAGAAATCAATGAGCAGTTCTTC. The encoded protein is CSAQLAGEINEQFF.

The table lists this clonotype with many counts. The rearrangement links TRBV5-1 to TRBJ2-7, with D possibly matching TRBD1 (5 bases). CDR1 and CDR2 from the germline V gene are SGHRS and YFSETQ. The V end lost 0 bases, the J end lost 2 bases, and 9 bases lay between the germline ends. The CDR3 has 14 residues. As DNA, the CDR3 is TGCGCCAGCAGCTTGGCCGCAGGGCCCTACGAGCAGTACTTC. The encoded protein is CASSLAAGPYEQYF.

V is TRBV7-6 and J is TRBJ2-5; D unresolved. This CDR3 spans 13 amino acids. The germline V and J ends were trimmed by 5 bases and 4 bases, with 11 bases remaining between them. Germline V gives CDR1 SGHVS, CDR2 FNYEAQ. DNA of the CDR3: TGTGCCAGCAGCCCTACGACTGTAGAGACCCAGTACTTC. Translating gives CASSPTTVETQYF. The complete variable domain, with remaining parts taken from reference TRBV7-6 and TRBJ2-5, reads GAGVSQSPRYKVTKRGQDVALRCDPISGHVSLYWYRQALGQGPEFLTYFNYEAQQDKSGLPNDRFSAERPEGSISTLTIQRTEQRDSAMYRCASSPTTVETQYFGPGTRLLVL.

The rearrangement links TRBV5-4 to TRBJ2-1; D is unclear. The CDR3 has 13 amino acids. Trimming removed 1 base at V and 3 bases at J, with 5 bases between. Germline V gene lookup returns CDR1 SGHNT and CDR2 YYREEE (reference sequence). The CDR3: CASSLNLYNEQFF. CDR3 sequence (DNA): TGTGCCAGCAGCTTGAATCTCTACAATGAGCAGTTCTTC. The full variable domain, its missing parts supplied by reference TRBV5-4 and TRBJ2-1, is ETGVTQSPTHLIKTRGQQVTLRCSSQSGHNTVSWYQQALGQGPQFIFQYYREEENGRGNFPPRFSGLQFPNYSSELNVNALELDDSALYLCASSLNLYNEQFFGPGTRLTVL.

This clonotype came up many times. This rearrangement joins TRBV10-3 to TRBJ2-5; 9 positions agree with TRBD2. With V trimmed by 6 bases and J by 1 base, 3 bases remained unmatched. The V gene's germline CDR1 is ENHRY and CDR2 SYGVKD. CDR3 length equals 14 residues. The CDR3 region is CAIRAGGRQETQYF. The CDR3, as DNA: TGTGCCATCAGGGCGGGAGGGCGCCAAGAGACCCAGTACTTC.

This clonotype was seen a handful of times. As DNA, the CDR3 is TGTGCCAGCAGCCGCCCCCCCGGTCCTTATAATTCACCCCTCCACTTT. Translated: CASSRPPGPYNSPLHF. The V gene is TRBV4-2, the J gene TRBJ1-6; D is uncertain. The CDR3 has 16 amino acids. Germline V lookup: CDR1 LGHNA, CDR2 YNFKEQ. Trimming stripped 4 bases from V and 4 bases from J, with 14 bases between.

This clonotype has ten or more counts. V usage is TRBV13 and J usage is TRBJ2-1, with D tentatively TRBD2 (6 bases). CDR1 and CDR2 from the germline V gene are PRHDT and FYEKMQ (reference sequence). With 3 bases removed from V and 0 bases from J, the gap between germline ends came to 12 bases. The CDR3 is made up of 16 amino acids. CDR3 sequence reads: CASSFSFGSSYNEQFF. The CDR3 nucleotides read TGTGCCAGCAGCTTTTCTTTCGGGAGCTCCTACAATGAGCAGTTCTTC.

J is TRBJ1-1 and V is TRBV7-6; no firm D call. V was trimmed by 4 bases and J by 0 bases, leaving 6 bases between them. Germline V gene data show CDR1 as SGHVS and CDR2 as FNYEAQ. The CDR3 contains 13 residues. The CDR3 DNA is TGTGCCAGCAGCTCAGAAGTGAACACTGAAGCTTTCTTT. Translation gives CASSSEVNTEAFF.

This clonotype has just a few counts. The chain carries TRBV3-1 and TRBJ2-7; D is unclear. The V end was cut by 4 bases, the J end by 0 bases, with 7 bases between. Per the germline V gene, CDR1 is LGHDT and CDR2 is YNNKEL (reference sequence). This CDR3 has 13 residues. CDR3 loop: CASSLSPSYEQYF. CDR3 DNA sequence: TGTGCCAGCAGCCTTTCCCCCTCCTACGAGCAGTACTTC.

This clonotype was counted between two and nine times. In DNA form, the CDR3 reads TGTGCCAGCAGCTTAGGGCAATTCTCTGGAAACACCATATATTTT. This codes for CASSLGQFSGNTIYF. The chain couples TRBV7-2 to TRBJ1-3; D call uncertain. The CDR3 contains 15 residues. The V gene's germline CDR1 is SGHTA and CDR2 FQGNSA. The germline V and J ends were trimmed by 1 base and 0 bases, with 7 bases remaining between them.